This T cell receptor beta chain was found in a study of blood T cell repertoires in COVID-19. The V and J ends lost 1 base and 7 bases respectively, with 10 bases between them. There are 13 residues in the CDR3. Germline CDR1 SGHTA, CDR2 FQGTGA. Method: immunoSEQ multiplex PCR; TCRdb's copy keeps in-frame clones and lacks some. Seen here are hundreds of thousands of clones, 80% to 90% observed once, and the top ten hold less than 2.5%. This receptor was taken from a man aged 30 to 39 who had recovered from COVID-19. Sequencing input: PBMCs or T cells enriched from blood (not recorded which). The chain employs TRBV7-3 and TRBJ1-2, with D possibly being TRBD1 (5 bases). This CDR3 reads CASSLRGGRGYTF. The DNA of the CDR3 is TGTGCCAGCAGCTTAAGGGGGGGACGTGGCTACACCTTC.